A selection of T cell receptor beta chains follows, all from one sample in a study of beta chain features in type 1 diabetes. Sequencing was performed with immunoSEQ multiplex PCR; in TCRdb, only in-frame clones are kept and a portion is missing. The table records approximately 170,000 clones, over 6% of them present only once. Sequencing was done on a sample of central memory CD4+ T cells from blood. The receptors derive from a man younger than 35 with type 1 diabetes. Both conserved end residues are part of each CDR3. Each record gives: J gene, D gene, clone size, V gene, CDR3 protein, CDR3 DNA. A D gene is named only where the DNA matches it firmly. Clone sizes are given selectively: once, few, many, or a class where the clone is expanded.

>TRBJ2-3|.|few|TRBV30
CAWTTNEVDTQYF
TGTGCCTGGACTACTAACGAGGTGGATACGCAGTATTTT
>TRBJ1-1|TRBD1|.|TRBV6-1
CASLQGDLKAFF
TGTGCCAGCTTGCAGGGGGATTTGAAAGCTTTCTTT
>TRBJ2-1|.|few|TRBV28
CASRTGVNEQFF
TGTGCCAGCAGGACAGGAGTCAATGAGCAGTTCTTC
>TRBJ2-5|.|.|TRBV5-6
CASVLGGGGETQYF
TGTGCCAGCGTCTTAGGGGGGGGAGGAGAGACCCAGTACTTC
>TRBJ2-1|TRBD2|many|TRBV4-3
CASSQDASGYNEQFF
TGCGCCAGCAGCCAAGACGCTAGCGGATACAATGAGCAGTTCTTC
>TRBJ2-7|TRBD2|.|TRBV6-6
CASGGGGSLYEQYF
TGTGCTTCCGGGGGGGGAGGAAGCCTCTACGAGCAGTACTTC
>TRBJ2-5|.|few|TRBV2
CASSKQGQETQYF
TGTGCCAGCAGTAAACAGGGCCAGGAGACCCAGTACTTC
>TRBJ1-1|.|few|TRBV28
CASSLLGRNTEAFF
TGTGCCAGCAGTTTATTGGGCAGGAACACTGAAGCTTTCTTT
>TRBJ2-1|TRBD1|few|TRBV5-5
CASSLGGQGRDEQFF
TGTGCCAGCAGCTTGGGGGGACAGGGAAGGGATGAGCAGTTCTTC
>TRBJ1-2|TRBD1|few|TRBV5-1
CASSLGTEVYGYTF
TGCGCCAGCAGCTTAGGGACAGAAGTCTATGGCTACACCTTC
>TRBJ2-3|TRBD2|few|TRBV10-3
CAIRPGLESDTQYF
TGTGCCATCAGGCCAGGACTAGAATCAGATACGCAGTATTTT
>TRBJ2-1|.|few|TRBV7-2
CASSLAAGTANNEQFF
TGTGCCAGCAGCTTAGCGGCGGGGACAGCAAACAATGAGCAGTTCTTC
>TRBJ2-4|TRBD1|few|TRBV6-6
CASSDSGTGKNIQYF
TGTGCCAGCAGTGACTCCGGGACAGGGAAAAACATTCAGTACTTC
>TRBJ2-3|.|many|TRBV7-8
CATGTGSPDTQYF
TGTGCCACGGGAACGGGGAGTCCTGATACGCAGTATTTT
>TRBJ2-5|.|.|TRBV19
CASRLMAGQETQYF
TGTGCCAGTAGACTAATGGCGGGGCAAGAGACCCAGTACTTC
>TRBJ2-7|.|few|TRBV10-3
CAISESSYEQYF
TGTGCCATCAGTGAGTCCAGTTACGAGCAGTACTTC
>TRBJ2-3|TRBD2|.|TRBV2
CASSGGRASDTQYF
TGTGCCAGCTCCGGCGGGAGGGCCTCAGATACGCAGTATTTT
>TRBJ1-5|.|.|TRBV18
CASSPDSRSSNQPQHF
TGTGCCAGCTCACCCGACAGTCGGTCTAGCAATCAGCCCCAGCATTTT
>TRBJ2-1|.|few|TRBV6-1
CASTPGTTMYNEQFF
TGTGCCAGCACCCCGGGTACCACCATGTACAATGAGCAGTTCTTC
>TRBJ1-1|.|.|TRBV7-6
CASSLAADSMNTEAFF
TGTGCCAGCAGCTTAGCGGCCGACAGTATGAACACTGAAGCTTTCTTT
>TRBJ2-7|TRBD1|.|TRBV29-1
CSVAGTGKEQYF
TGCAGCGTTGCCGGGACAGGGAAGGAGCAGTACTTC
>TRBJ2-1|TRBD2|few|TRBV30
CAWTSGGLREQFF
TGTGCCTGGACTAGCGGGGGCCTCAGGGAGCAGTTCTTC
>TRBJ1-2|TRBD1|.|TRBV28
CASSTTRTGSTF
TGTGCCAGCAGCACGACCCGGACAGGAAGCACCTTC
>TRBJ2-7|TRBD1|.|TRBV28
CASSFLGQGRGSYEQYF
TGTGCCAGCAGTTTCCTGGGACAGGGTAGGGGATCCTACGAGCAGTACTTC
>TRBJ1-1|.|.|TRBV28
CASSSSDYTEAFF
TGTGCCAGCAGTTCTAGTGACTACACTGAAGCTTTCTTT
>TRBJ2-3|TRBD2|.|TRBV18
CASSQTSDTDTQYF
TGTGCCAGCTCCCAGACTAGCGATACAGATACGCAGTATTTT
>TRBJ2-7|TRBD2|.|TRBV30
CAWRGREQTYEQYF
TGTGCCTGGAGGGGGCGGGAGCAAACCTACGAGCAGTACTTC
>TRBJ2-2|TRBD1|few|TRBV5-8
CASSLGAGGLNTGELFF
TGTGCCAGCAGCTTGGGAGCAGGGGGCTTGAACACCGGGGAGCTGTTTTTT
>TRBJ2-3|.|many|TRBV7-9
CASSSPWGSPTPTDTQYF
TGTGCCAGCAGCTCCCCTTGGGGCTCCCCGACCCCCACGGATACGCAGTATTTT
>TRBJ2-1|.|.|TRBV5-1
CASSLNSYNEQFF
TGCGCCAGCAGCCTTAACTCCTACAATGAGCAGTTCTTC
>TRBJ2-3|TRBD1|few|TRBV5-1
CASSVTGVTDTQYF
TGCGCCAGCAGCGTGACAGGGGTCACAGATACGCAGTATTTT
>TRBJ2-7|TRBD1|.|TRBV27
CASRGWDRVFEQYF
TGTGCCAGCAGGGGCTGGGACAGGGTATTCGAGCAGTACTTC
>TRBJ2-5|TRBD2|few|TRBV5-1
CASSFGTSGDSVETQYF
TGCGCCAGCAGCTTTGGGACTAGCGGGGACTCTGTGGAGACCCAGTACTTC
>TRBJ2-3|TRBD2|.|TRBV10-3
CATKPDSGGGTDTQYF
TGTGCCACCAAGCCGGATAGCGGGGGGGGCACAGATACGCAGTATTTT
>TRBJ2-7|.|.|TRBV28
CASSTVLSSYEQYF
TGTGCCAGCAGTACAGTCCTGAGCTCCTACGAGCAGTACTTC
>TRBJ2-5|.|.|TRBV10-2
CATWASESGETQYF
TGCGCCACTTGGGCTAGCGAGTCCGGGGAGACCCAGTACTTC
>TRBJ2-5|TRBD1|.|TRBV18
CASSQQGATEETQYF
TGTGCCAGCTCACAACAGGGGGCGACAGAAGAGACCCAGTACTTC
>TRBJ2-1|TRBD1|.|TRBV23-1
CASTTQTGGDYNEQFF
TGCGCCAGCACTACTCAAACAGGGGGCGACTACAATGAGCAGTTCTTC